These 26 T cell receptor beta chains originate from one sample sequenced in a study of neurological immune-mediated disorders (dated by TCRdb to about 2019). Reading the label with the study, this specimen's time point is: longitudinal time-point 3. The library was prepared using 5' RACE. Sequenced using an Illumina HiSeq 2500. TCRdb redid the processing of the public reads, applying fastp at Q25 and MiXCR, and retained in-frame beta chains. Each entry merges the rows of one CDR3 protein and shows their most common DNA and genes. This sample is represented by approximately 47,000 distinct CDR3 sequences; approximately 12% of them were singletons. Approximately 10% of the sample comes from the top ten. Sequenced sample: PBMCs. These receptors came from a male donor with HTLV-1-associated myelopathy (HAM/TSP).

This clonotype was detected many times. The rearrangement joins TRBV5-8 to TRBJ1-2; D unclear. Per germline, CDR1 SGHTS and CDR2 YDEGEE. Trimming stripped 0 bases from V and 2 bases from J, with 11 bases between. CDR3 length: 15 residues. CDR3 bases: TGTGCCAGCAGCTTGGCCCCATCCACAAACTATGGCTACACCTTC. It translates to CASSLAPSTNYGYTF.

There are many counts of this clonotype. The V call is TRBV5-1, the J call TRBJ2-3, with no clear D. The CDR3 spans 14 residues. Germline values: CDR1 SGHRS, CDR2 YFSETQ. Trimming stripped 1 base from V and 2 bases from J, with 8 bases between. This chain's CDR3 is CASSLSQNTDTQYF. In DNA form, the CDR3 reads TGCGCCAGCAGCTTGTCTCAGAACACAGATACGCAGTATTTT.

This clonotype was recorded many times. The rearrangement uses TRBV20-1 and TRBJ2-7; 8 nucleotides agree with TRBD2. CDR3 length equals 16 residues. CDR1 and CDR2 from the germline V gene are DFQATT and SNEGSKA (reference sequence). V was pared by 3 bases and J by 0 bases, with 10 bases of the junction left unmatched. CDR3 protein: CSARDDSGDFSYEQYF. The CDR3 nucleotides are TGCAGTGCTAGGGATGATAGCGGGGACTTCTCCTACGAGCAGTACTTC.

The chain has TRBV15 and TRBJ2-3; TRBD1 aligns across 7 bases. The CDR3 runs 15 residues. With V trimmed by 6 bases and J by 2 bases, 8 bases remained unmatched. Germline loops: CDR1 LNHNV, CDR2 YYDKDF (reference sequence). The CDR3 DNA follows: TGTGCCACCAGTCCAGGGGGATTCGACACAGATACGCAGTATTTT. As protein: CATSPGGFDTDTQYF. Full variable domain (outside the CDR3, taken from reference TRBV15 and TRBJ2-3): DAMVIQNPRYQVTQFGKPVTLSCSQTLNHNVMYWYQQKSSQAPKLLFHYYDKDFNNEADTPDNFQSRRPNTSFCFLDIRSPGLGDTAMYLCATSPGGFDTDTQYFGPGTRLTVL.

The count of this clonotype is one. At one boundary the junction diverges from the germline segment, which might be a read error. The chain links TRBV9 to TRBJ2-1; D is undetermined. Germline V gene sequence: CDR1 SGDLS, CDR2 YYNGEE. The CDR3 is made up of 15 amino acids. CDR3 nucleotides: TGTGCCATCAGCCCCTGGACCAGCTCCTACAATGAGCAGTTCTTC. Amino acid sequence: CAISPWTSSYNEQFF.

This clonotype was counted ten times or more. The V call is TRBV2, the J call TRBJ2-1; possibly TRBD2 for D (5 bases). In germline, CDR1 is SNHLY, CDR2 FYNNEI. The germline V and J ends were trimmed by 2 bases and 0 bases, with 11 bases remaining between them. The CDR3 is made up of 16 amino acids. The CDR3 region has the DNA TGTGCCAGCAGTGAATGGACGGGAAGCTCCTACAATGAGCAGTTCTTC. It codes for CASSEWTGSSYNEQFF.

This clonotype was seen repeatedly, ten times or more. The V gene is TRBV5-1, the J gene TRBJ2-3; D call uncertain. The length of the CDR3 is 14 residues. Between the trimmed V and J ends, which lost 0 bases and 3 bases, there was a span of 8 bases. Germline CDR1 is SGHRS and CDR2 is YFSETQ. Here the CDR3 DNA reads TGCGCCAGCAGCTTGGATCCTCATACAGATACGCAGTATTTT. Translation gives CASSLDPHTDTQYF.

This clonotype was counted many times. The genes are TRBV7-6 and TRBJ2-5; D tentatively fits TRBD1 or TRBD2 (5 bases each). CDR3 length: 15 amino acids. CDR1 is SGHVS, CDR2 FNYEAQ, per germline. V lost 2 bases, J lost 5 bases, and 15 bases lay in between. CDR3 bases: TGTGCCAGCAGCTTATGGGGCGGTAGCGCGGAGACCCAGTACTTC. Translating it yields CASSLWGGSAETQYF.

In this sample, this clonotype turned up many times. The CDR3 loop reads CASSLETGSGANVLTF. CDR3 sequence (DNA): TGTGCCAGCAGCTTAGAGACGGGATCTGGGGCCAACGTCCTGACTTTC. This sequence joins TRBV7-9 and TRBJ2-6, with D tentatively TRBD2 (5 bases). Trimming stripped 1 base from V and 1 base from J, with 8 bases between. The CDR3 has 16 residues. CDR1 and CDR2 from the germline V gene are SEHNR and FQNEAQ (reference sequence).

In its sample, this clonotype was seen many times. CDR3 DNA sequence: TGCGCCAGCAGCCTGACGGCCGAGTTTAGAAACACCATATATTTT. Encoded protein: CASSLTAEFRNTIYF. The chain carries TRBV4-3 and TRBJ1-3; D is ambiguous. This CDR3 region has 15 residues. The germline V gene has CDR1 LGHNA and CDR2 YSLEER. The V gene lost 4 bases and the J gene lost 5 bases, with 15 bases spanning the gap.

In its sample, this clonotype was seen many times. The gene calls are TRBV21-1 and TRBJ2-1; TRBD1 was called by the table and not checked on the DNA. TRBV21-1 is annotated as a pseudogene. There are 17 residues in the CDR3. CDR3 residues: CATSQGALFLPYNEQFF. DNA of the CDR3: TGTGCCACTTCACAGGGGGCCCTCTTTCTTCCCTACAATGAGCAGTTCTTC.

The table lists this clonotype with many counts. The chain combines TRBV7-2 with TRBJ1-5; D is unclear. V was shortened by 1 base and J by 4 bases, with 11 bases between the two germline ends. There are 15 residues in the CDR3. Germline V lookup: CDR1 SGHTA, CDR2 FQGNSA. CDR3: CASSLGWAGNQPQHF. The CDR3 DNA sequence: TGTGCCAGCAGCTTAGGTTGGGCGGGGAATCAGCCCCAGCATTTT.

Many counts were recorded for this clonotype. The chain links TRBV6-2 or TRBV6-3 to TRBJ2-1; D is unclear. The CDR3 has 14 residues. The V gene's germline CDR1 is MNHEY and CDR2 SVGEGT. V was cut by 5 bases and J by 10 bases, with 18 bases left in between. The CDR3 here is CASSRDNWSREQFF. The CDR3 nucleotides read TGTGCCAGCAGTCGAGACAACTGGTCTAGGGAGCAGTTCTTC.

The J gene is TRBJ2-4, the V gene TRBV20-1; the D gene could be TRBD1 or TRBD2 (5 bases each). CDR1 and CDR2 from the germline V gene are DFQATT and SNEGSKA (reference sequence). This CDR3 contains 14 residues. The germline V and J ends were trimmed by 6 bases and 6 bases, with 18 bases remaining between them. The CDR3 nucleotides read TGCAGTGCCCTGGAGGACACGGCGTTAAACATTCAGTACTTC. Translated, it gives CSALEDTALNIQYF.

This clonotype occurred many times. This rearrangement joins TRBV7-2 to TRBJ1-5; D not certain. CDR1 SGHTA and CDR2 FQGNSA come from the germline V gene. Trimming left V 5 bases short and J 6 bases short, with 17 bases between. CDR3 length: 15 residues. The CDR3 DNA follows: TGTGCCAGCAGCCGCGGTGTGGGTCCGGGTCAGCCCCAGCATTTT. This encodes CASSRGVGPGQPQHF. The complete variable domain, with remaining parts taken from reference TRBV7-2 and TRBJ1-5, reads GAGVSQSPSNKVTEKGKDVELRCDPISGHTALYWYRQSLGQGLEFLIYFQGNSAPDKSGLPSDRFSAERTGGSVSTLTIQRTQQEDSAVYLCASSRGVGPGQPQHFGDGTRLSIL.

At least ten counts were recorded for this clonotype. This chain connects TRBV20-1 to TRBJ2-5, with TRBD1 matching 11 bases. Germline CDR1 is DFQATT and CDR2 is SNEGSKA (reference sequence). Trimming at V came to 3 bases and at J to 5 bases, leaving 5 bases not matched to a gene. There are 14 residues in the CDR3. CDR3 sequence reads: CSARDRGPGETQYF. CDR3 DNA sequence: TGCAGTGCTAGGGACAGGGGGCCGGGGGAGACCCAGTACTTC.

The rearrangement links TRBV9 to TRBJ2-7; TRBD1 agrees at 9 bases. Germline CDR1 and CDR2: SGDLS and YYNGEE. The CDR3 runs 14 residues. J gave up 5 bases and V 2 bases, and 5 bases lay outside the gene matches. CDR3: CASSVRDRVHEQYF. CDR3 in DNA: TGTGCCAGCAGCGTCCGGGACAGGGTCCACGAGCAGTACTTC.

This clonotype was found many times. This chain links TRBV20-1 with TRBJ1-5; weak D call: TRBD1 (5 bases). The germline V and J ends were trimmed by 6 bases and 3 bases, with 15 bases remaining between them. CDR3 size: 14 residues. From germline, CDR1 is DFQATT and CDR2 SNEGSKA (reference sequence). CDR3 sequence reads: CSAPRDGANQPQHF. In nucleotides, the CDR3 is TGCAGTGCCCCGAGGGACGGAGCCAATCAGCCCCAGCATTTT.

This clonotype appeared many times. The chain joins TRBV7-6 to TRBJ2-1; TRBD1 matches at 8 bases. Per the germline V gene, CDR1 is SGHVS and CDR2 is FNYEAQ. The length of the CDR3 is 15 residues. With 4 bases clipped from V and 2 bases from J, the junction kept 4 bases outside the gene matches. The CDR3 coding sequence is TGTGCCAGCAGCTCCGGGACAGGAGCCTACAATGAGCAGTTCTTC. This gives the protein CASSSGTGAYNEQFF.

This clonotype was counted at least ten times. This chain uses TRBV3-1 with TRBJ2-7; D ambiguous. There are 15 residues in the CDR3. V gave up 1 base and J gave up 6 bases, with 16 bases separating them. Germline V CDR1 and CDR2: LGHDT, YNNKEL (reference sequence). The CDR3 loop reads CASSQGVEDTGEQYF. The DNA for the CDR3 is TGTGCCAGCAGCCAAGGGGTCGAGGATACGGGCGAGCAGTACTTC.

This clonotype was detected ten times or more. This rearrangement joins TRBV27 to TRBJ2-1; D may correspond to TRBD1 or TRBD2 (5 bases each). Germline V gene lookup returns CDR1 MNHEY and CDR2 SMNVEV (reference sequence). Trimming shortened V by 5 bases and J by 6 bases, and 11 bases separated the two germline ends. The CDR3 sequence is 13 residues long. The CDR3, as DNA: TGTGCCAGCAGTACCCGGGACCTCAATGAGCAGTTCTTC. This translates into CASSTRDLNEQFF.

CDR3 bases: TGTGCCAGCTCACCAGTAGAAGAGACCCAGTACTTC. It yields the protein CASSPVEETQYF. The chain carries TRBV18 and TRBJ2-5, with D unresolved. V lost 2 bases, J lost 3 bases, and 4 bases lay in between. This CDR3 contains 12 residues. CDR1 and CDR2 (germline): KGHSH, LQKENI.

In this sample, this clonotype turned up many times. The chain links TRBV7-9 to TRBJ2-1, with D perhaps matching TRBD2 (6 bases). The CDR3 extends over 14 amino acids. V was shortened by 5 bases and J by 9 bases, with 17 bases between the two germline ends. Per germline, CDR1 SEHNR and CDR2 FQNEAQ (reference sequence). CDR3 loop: CASSPGTPGGEQFF. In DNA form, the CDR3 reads TGTGCCAGCAGCCCAGGGACCCCCGGGGGTGAGCAGTTCTTC.

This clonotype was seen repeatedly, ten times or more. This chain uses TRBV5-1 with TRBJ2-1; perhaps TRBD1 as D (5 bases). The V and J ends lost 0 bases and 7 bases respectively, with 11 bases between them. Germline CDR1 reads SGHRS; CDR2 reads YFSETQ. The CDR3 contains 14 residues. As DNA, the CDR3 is TGCGCCAGCAGCTTGGGTGCAGGGCGGAATGAGCAGTTCTTC. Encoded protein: CASSLGAGRNEQFF.

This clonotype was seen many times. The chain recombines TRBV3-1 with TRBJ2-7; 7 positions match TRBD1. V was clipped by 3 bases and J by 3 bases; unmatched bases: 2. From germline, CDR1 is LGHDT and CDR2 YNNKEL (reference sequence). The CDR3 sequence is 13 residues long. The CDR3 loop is CASSQGTVYEQYF. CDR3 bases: TGTGCCAGCAGCCAGGGGACAGTCTACGAGCAGTACTTC.

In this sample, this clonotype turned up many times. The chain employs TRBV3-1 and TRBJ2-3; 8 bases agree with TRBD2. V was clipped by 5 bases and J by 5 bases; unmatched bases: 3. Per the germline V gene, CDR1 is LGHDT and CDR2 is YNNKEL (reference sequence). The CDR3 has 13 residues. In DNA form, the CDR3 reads TGTGCCAGCAGCTTTAGCGGGGTAGATACGCAGTATTTT. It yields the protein CASSFSGVDTQYF.